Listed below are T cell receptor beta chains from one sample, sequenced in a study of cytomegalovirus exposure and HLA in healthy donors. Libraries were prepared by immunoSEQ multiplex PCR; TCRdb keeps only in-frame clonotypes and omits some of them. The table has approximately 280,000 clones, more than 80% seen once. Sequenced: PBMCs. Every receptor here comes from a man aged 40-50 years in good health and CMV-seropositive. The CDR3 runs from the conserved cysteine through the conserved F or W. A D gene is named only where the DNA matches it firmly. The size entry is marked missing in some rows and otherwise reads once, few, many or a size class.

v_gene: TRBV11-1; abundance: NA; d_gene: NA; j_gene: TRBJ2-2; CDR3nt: TGTGCCAGCAGCTTAGTGGCAGGGGCCACCGGGGAGCTGTTTTTT; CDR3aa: CASSLVAGATGELFF
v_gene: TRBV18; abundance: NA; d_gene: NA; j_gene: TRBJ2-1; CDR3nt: TGTGCCAGCTCACCACAGAGGGACAATGAGCAGTTCTTC; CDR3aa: CASSPQRDNEQFF
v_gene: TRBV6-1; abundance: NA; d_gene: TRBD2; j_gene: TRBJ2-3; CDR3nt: TGTGCCAGCAGTGAATGGGGAGCGGGATTGATGACAGATACGCAGTATTTT; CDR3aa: CASSEWGAGLMTDTQYF
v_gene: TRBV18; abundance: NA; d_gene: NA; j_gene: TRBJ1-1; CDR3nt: TGTGCCAGCTCACCAATAACAGCAACAGGGAACACTGAAGCTTTCTTT; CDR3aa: CASSPITATGNTEAFF
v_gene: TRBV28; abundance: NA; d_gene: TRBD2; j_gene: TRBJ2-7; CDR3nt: TGTGCCAGCACCCCTCTAGCGGGAGGCATTTTTTCCTACGAGCAGTACTTC; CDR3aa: CASTPLAGGIFSYEQYF
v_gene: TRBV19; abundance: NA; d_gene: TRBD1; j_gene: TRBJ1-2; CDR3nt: TGTGCCAGTAGTACCTCGCGCAGGGGGCGCTTGGGCTATGGCTACACCTTC; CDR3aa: CASSTSRRGRLGYGYTF
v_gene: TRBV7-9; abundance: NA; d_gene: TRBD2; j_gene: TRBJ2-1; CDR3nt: TGTGCCAGCAGCATCTCCGGGACTAGCCGTTACAATGAGCAGTTCTTC; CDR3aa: CASSISGTSRYNEQFF
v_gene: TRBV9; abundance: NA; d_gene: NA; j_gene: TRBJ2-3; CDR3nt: TGTGCCAGCAGCCCTGGAGAAGTTACAGATACGCAGTATTTT; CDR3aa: CASSPGEVTDTQYF
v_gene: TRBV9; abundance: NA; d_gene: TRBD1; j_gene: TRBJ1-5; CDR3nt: TGTGCCAGCAGCTCCCGGGACAGGGGACAGCCCCAGCATTTT; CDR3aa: CASSSRDRGQPQHF
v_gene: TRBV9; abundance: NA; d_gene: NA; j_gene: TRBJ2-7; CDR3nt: TGTGCCAGCAGCGTAGAACCGGGGGATTTCCCCTCCGCGCTACCGAAGCAGTACTTC; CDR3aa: CASSVEPGDFPSALPKQYF
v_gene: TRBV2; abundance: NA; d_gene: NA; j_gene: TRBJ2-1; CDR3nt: TGTGCCAGCAGTTATACAGGGAATGATGAGCAGTTCTTC; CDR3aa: CASSYTGNDEQFF
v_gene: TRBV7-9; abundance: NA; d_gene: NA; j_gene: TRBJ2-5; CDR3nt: TGTGCCAGCAGCTTACTGGGGGGTTACCTACAAGAGACCCAGTACTTC; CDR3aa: CASSLLGGYLQETQYF
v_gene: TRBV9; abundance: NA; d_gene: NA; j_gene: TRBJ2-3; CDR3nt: TGTGCCAGCAGCGCCACCGGGACTGCAACGACAGATACGCAGTATTTT; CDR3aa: CASSATGTATTDTQYF
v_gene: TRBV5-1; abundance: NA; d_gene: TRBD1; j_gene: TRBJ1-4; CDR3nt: TGCGCCAGCAGCCCTCAGGGGGCCGGAATTGCAACTAATGAAAAACTGTTTTTT; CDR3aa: CASSPQGAGIATNEKLFF
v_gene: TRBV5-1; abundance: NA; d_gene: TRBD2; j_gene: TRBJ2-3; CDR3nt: TGCGCCAGCAGCTTGGCACTAGCGGGAGGGGGAAGCACAGATACGCAGTATTTT; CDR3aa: CASSLALAGGGSTDTQYF
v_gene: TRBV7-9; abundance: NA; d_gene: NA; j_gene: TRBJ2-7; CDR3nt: TGTGCCAGCAGTGCTAGACTAGGCGGGACAGTGGCGGAGCAGTACTTC; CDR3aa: CASSARLGGTVAEQYF
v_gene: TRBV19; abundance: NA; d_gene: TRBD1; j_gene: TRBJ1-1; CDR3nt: TGTGCCAGTAAGTGGGACAGGGTTAACACTGAAGCTTTCTTT; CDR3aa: CASKWDRVNTEAFF
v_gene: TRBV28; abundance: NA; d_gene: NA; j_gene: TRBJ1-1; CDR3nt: TGTGCCAGCAGTTTAAGCCTCACTGAAGCTTTCTTT; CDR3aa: CASSLSLTEAFF
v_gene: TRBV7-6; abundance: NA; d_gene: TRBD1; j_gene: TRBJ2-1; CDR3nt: TGTGCCAGCAGCTGGCCCACAGGGGGCGGGTCCTACAATGAGCAGTTCTTC; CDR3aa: CASSWPTGGGSYNEQFF
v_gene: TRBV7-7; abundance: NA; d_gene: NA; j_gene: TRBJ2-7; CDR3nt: TGTGCTAGCAGCTTAGCGCAGGGTACCTCCTACGAGCAGTACTTC; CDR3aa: CASSLAQGTSYEQYF
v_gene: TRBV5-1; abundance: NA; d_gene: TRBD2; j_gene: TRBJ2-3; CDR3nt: TGCGCCAGCAGTTTTCAAGCGGGGAGCACAGATACGCAGTATTTT; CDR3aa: CASSFQAGSTDTQYF
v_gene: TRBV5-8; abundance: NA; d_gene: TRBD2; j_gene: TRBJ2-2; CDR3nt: TGTGCCAGCAGCTTGGAGGCTAGCGGGGTGGCCGGGGAGCTGTTTTTT; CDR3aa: CASSLEASGVAGELFF
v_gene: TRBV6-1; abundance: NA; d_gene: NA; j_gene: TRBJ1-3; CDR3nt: TGTGCCAGCAGTGAGCCTGCACGGGCTGGAAACACCATATATTTT; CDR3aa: CASSEPARAGNTIYF
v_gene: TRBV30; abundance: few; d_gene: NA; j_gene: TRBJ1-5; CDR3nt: TGTGCCTGCAACCGGGATCTCACTCAGCCCCAGCATTTT; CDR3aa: CACNRDLTQPQHF
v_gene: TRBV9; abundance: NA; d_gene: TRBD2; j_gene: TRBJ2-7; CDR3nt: TGTGCCAGCAGCGTAGCGGCTAGCGGAAGCTACGAGCAGTACTTC; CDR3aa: CASSVAASGSYEQYF
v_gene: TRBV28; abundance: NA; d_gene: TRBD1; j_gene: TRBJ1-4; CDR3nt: TGTGCCAGCAGTTTATACAGGGGCTCGAATGAAAAACTGTTTTTT; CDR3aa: CASSLYRGSNEKLFF
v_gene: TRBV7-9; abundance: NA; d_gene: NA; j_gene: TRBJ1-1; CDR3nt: TGTGCCAGCAGCTTAAGGACAATCGCTGAAGCTTTCTTT; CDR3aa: CASSLRTIAEAFF
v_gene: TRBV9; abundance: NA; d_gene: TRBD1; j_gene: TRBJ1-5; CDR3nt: TGTGCCAGCAGCGCGACAGGGACCAATCAGCCCCAGCATTTT; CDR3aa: CASSATGTNQPQHF
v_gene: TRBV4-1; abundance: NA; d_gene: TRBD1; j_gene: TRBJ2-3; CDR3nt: TGCGCCAGCAGCCAAGAAGATACCAGGGGGCCCACTAGCACAGATACGCAGTATTTT; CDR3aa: CASSQEDTRGPTSTDTQYF
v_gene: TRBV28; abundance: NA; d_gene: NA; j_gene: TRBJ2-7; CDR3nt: TGTGCCAGTCACCCGACCGGGTCTGCCTACGAGCAGTACTTC; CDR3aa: CASHPTGSAYEQYF
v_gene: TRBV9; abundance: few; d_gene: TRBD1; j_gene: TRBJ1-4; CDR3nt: TGTGCCAGCAGCGGAGGGACAGGGACGGGCGAAAAACTGTTTTTT; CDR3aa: CASSGGTGTGEKLFF
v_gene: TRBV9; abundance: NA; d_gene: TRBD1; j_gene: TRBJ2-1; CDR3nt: TGTGCCAGCAGCCCTGAGGACAGGGGGACCTACAATGAGCAGTTCTTC; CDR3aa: CASSPEDRGTYNEQFF
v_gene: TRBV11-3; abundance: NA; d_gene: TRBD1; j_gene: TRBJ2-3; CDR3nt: TGTGCCAGCACGATGGGACAGGGCACAGATACGCAGTATTTT; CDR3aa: CASTMGQGTDTQYF